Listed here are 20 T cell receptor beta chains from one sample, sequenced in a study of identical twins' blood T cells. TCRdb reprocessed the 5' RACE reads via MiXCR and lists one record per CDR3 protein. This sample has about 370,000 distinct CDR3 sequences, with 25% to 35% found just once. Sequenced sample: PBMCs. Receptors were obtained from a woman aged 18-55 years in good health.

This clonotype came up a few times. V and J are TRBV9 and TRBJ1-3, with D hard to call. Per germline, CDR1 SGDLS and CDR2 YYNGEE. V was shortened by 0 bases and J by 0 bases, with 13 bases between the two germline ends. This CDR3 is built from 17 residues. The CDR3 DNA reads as TGTGCCAGCAGCGTAGCTCTCGGCGGAGACTCTGGAAACACCATATATTTT. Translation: CASSVALGGDSGNTIYF.

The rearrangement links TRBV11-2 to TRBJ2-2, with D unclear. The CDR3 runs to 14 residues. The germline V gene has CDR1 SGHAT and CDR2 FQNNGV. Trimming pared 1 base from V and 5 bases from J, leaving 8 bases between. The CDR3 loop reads CASSLGVGTGELFF. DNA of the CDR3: TGTGCCAGCAGCTTAGGAGTCGGAACCGGGGAGCTGTTTTTT.

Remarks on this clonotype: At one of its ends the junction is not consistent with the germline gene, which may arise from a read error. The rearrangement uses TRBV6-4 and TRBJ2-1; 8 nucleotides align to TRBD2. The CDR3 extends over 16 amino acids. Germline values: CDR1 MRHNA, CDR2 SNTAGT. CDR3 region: CASSPTGLVTDNGQFF. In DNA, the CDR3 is TGTGCCAGCAGCCCCACGGGACTAGTCACCGACAATGGGCAGTTCTTC.

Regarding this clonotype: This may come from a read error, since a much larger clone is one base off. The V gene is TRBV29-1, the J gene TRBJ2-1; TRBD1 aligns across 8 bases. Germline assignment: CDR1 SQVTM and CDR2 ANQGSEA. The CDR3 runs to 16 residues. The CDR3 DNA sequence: TGCAGCGTTGAAGAGCGAGGGACAGGTAGATACAATGATCAGTTCTTC. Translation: CSVEERGTGRYNDQFF.

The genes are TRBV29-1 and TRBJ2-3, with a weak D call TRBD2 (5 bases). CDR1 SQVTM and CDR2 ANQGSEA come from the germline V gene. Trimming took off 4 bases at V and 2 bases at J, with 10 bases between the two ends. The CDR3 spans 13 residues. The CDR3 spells CSVAEGLTDTQYF. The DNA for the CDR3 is TGCAGCGTTGCCGAGGGCCTCACAGATACGCAGTATTTT.

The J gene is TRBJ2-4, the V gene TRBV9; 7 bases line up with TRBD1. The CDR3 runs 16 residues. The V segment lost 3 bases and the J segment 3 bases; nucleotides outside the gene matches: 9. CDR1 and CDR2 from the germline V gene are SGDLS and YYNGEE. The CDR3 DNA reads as TGTGCCAGCAGCGATGTTGAGGGGGCTGACAAAAACATTCAGTACTTC. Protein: CASSDVEGADKNIQYF. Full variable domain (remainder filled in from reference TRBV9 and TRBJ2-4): DSGVTQTPKHLITATGQRVTLRCSPRSGDLSVYWYQQSLDQGLQFLIQYYNGEERAKGNILERFSAQQFPDLHSELNLSSLELGDSALYFCASSDVEGADKNIQYFGAGTRLSVL.

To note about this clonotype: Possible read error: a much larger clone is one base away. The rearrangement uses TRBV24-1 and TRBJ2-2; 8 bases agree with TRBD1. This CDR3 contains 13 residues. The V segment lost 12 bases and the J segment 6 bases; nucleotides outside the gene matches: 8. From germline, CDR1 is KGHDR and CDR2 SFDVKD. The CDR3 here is CAASTGDAGELFF. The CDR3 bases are TGTGCCGCCTCGACAGGGGATGCCGGGGAGCTGTTTTTT.

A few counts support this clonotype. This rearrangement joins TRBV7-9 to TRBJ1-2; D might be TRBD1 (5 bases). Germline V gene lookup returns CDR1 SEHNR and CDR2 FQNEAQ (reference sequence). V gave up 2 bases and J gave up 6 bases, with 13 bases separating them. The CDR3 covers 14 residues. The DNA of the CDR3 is TGTGCCAGCAGCTTAATGGGGGGGTCGAATGGCTACACCTTC. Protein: CASSLMGGSNGYTF.

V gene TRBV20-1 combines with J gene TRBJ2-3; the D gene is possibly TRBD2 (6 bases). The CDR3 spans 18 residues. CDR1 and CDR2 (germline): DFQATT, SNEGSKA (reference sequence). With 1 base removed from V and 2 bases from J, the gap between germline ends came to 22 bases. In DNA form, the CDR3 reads TGCAGTGCTAGAGGGGGGACTCATCAAACGCTGCACACAGATACGCAGTATTTT. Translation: CSARGGTHQTLHTDTQYF.

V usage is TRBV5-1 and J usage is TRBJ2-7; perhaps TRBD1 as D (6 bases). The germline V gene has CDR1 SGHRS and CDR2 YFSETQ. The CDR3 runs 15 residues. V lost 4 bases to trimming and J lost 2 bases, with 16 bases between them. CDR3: CASSPPRDTTYEQYF. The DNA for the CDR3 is TGCGCCAGCAGCCCTCCCCGGGACACAACCTACGAGCAGTACTTC.

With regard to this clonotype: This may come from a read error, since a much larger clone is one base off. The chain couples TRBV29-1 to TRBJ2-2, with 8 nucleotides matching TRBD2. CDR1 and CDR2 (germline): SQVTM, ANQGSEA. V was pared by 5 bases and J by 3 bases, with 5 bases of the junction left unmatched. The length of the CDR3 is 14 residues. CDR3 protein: CSVNSGDYTGELFF. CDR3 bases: TGCAGCGTTAATAGCGGGGATTACACCGGGGAGCTGTTTTTT.

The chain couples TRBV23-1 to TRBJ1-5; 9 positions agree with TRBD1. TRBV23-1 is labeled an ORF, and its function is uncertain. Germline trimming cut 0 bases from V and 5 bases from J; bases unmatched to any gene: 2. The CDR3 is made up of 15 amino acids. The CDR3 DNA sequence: TGCGCCAGCAGTCAATCCGGGACAGGGTATCAGCCCCAGCATTTT. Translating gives CASSQSGTGYQPQHF.

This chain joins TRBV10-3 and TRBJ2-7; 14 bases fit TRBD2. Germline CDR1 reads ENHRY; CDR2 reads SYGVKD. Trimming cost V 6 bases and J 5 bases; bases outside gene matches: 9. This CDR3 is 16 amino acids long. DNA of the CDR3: TGTGCCATCAGCGACTTAGGGACTAGCGGGAGCCACGAGCAGTACTTC. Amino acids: CAISDLGTSGSHEQYF.

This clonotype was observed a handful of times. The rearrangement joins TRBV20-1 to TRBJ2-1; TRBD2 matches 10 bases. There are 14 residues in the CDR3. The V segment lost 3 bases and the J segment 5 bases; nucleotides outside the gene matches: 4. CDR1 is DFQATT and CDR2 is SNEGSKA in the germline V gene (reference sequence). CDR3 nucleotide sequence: TGCAGTGCTAGTGTCCTAGCGGGGGACAATGAGCAGTTCTTC. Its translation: CSASVLAGDNEQFF.

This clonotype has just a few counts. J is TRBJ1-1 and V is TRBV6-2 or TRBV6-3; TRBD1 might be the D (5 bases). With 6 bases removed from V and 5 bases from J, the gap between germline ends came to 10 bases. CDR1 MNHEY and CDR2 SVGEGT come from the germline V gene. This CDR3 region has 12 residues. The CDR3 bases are TGTGCCAGCAGCACCCGGACAACTGAAGCTTTCTTT. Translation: CASSTRTTEAFF.

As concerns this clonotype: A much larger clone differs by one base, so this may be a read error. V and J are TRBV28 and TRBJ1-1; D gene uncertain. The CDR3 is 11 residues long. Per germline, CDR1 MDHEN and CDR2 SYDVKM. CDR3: CAGSHNTEAFF. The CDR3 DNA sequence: TGTGCCGGCAGTCATAACACTGAAGCTTTCTTT. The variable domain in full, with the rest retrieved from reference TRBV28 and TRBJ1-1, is DVKVTQSSRYLVKRTGEKVFLECVQDMDHENMFWYRQDPGLGLRLIYFSYDVKMKEKGDIPEGYSVSREKKERFSLILESASTNQTSMYLCAGSHNTEAFFGQGTRLTVV.

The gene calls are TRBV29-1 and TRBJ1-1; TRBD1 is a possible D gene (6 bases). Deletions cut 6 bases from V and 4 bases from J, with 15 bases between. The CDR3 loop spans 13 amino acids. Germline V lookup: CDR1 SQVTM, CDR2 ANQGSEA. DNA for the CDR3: TGCAGCGTCCACAGGGTGTGGGGCACTGAAGCTTTCTTT. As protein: CSVHRVWGTEAFF.

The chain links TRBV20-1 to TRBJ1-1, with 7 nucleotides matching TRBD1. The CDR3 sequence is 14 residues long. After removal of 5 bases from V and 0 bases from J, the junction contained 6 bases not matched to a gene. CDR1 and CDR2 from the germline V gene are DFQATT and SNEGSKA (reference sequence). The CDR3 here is CSASRDSMNTEAFF. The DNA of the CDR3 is TGCAGTGCTTCCAGGGACAGCATGAACACTGAAGCTTTCTTT.

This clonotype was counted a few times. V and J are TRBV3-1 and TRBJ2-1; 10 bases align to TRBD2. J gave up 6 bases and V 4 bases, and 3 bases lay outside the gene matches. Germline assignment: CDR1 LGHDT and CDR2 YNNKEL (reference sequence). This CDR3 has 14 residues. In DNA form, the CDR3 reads TGTGCCAGCAGCCCGAGCGGGGGGGCCAATGAGCAGTTCTTC. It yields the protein CASSPSGGANEQFF.

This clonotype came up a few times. CDR3: CASSFGETTTEAFF. DNA of the CDR3: TGTGCCAGCAGCTTTGGGGAAACGACCACTGAAGCTTTCTTT. The rearrangement joins TRBV7-9 to TRBJ1-1; D gene uncertain. Germline V gene lookup returns CDR1 SEHNR and CDR2 FQNEAQ (reference sequence). V dropped 3 bases and J dropped 4 bases, with 12 bases sitting between them. This CDR3 comprises 14 residues.